This T cell receptor beta chain was captured in a study of T cells expressing NK-cell markers. General study results and limits: The share of CD8+ T cells held by dominant NKG2C+ clonotypes was about 1.0-8% in about six donors. It is unclear if expanded NKG2C-expressing clones target HCMV antigens. The CD3+CD56-NKG2C+ fraction of several donors was likewise dominated by these clonotypes.

The CDR3 is 14 amino acids. Germline V lookup: CDR1 MNHEY, CDR2 SVGEGT. TCR beta cDNA was made by 5'RACE template switching with UMIs. TCRdb reanalyzed the 5' RACE reads and collapses them to one entry per CDR3 protein, without DNA. This sample's table reports 400,000 to 450,000 distinct CDR3 sequences. Details on this clonotype: Its antigen is unidentified.

The material sequenced was blood T cells: a sorted CD56 or NKG2C T cell subset, CD4+ or CD8+ T cells, or bulk PBMC T cells (not recorded which). The clonotype comes from a woman between 18 and 69 years old in good health. The chain has TRBV6-2 or TRBV6-3 and TRBJ2-1; the TRBD2 assignment by TCRdb is unverifiable without DNA. The CDR3: CASSYFGGASEQFF.